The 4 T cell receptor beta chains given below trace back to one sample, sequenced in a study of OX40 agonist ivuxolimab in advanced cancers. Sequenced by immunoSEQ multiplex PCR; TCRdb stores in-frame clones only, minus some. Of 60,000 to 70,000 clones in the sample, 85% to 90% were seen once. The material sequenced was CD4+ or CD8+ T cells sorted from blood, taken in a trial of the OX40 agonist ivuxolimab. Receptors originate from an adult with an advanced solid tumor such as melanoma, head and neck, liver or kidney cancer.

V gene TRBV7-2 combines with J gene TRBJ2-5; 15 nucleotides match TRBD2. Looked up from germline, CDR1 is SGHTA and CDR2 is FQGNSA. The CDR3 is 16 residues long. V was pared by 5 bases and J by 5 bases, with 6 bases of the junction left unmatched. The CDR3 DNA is TGTGCCAGCAGCGCCGGACTAGCGGGGGGGCTTGAGACCCAGTACTTC. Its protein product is CASSAGLAGGLETQYF.

Written as DNA, the CDR3 is TGTGCCAGTACCAAGGGGGGGGCCGGACCCTACGAGCAGTACTTC. This codes for CASTKGGAGPYEQYF. The chain has TRBV19 and TRBJ2-7, with a weak D call TRBD2 (7 bases). The CDR3 runs to 15 residues. The V and J ends lost 7 bases and 2 bases respectively, with 18 bases between them. CDR1 and CDR2 (germline): LNHDA, SQIVND (reference sequence). Drawing the rest from reference TRBV19 and TRBJ2-7, the complete variable domain is DGGITQSPKYLFRKEGQNVTLSCEQNLNHDAMYWYRQDPGQGLRLIYYSQIVNDFQKGDIAEGYSVSREKKESFPLTVTSAQKNPTAFYLCASTKGGAGPYEQYFGPGTRLTVT.

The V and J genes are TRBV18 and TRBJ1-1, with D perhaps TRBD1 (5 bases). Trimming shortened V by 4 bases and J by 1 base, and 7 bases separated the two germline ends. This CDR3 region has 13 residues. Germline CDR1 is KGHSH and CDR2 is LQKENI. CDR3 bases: TGTGCCAGCTCACTCAGGGAGAACACTGAAGCTTTCTTT. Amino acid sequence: CASSLRENTEAFF.

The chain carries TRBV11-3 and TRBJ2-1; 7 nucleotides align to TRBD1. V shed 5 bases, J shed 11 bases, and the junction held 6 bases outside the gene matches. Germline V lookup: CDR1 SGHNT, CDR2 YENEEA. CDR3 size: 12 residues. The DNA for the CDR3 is TGTGCCAGCAGCCAGGACAGGCTGAAGCAGTTCTTC. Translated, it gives CASSQDRLKQFF.